These T cell receptor beta chains were read from a single sample in a study of cytomegalovirus exposure and HLA in healthy donors. Method: immunoSEQ multiplex PCR; TCRdb's copy keeps in-frame clones and lacks some. Of some 200,000 clones in the sample, 84% were seen once. The sequenced sample was PBMCs. The receptors shown here come from a woman aged 50 to 60 in good health and CMV-seropositive. CDR3s include the opening cysteine and the closing phenylalanine or tryptophan. Fields, in order: D gene, V gene, J gene, clone size, CDR3 protein, CDR3 DNA. D genes are given only for firm matches. For some rows the clone size is stated as once, few or many, or as a class when expanded; others skip it.

.	TRBV7-5	TRBJ2-7	.	CARSRNPSEQYF	TGTGCCAGAAGCCGGAATCCTAGCGAGCAGTACTTC
TRBD1	TRBV6-5	TRBJ1-3	.	CASSYSGTGERTIYF	TGTGCCAGCAGTTACTCCGGGACAGGGGAAAGGACCATATATTTT
TRBD1	TRBV6-1	TRBJ2-1	.	CASSTLGQGYNEQFF	TGTGCCAGCAGCACACTGGGACAGGGGTACAATGAGCAGTTCTTC
TRBD2	TRBV19	TRBJ2-1	.	CASSIAAGGYNEQFF	TGTGCCAGTAGTATAGCAGCGGGGGGCTACAATGAGCAGTTCTTC
.	TRBV6-5	TRBJ2-2	.	CASSGGAANSGELFF	TGTGCCAGCAGTGGAGGGGCCGCAAATTCCGGGGAGCTGTTTTTT
TRBD2	TRBV7-6	TRBJ2-2	few	CASSLGLAGTGELFF	TGTGCCAGCAGCTTGGGACTAGCGGGGACCGGGGAGCTGTTTTTT
TRBD2	TRBV15	TRBJ2-5	.	CATRAGGGETQYF	TGTGCCACCAGAGCGGGGGGGGGTGAGACCCAGTACTTC
.	TRBV7-3	TRBJ2-2	.	CASSVLGAGELFF	TGTGCCAGCAGCGTACTAGGAGCCGGGGAGCTGTTTTTT
TRBD1	TRBV6-5	TRBJ1-5	.	CASSRGQGHQPQHF	TGTGCCAGCAGCCGTGGACAGGGTCATCAGCCCCAGCATTTT
.	TRBV18	TRBJ1-1	.	CASSPPLGDTEAFF	TGTGCCAGCTCCCCCCCGTTAGGGGACACTGAAGCTTTCTTT
.	TRBV30	TRBJ1-2	once	CAWITKGGGYGYTF	TGTGCCTGGATCACAAAAGGGGGAGGGTATGGCTACACCTTC
TRBD1	TRBV4-3	TRBJ2-5	.	CASSQFPRGKTQYF	TGCGCCAGCAGCCAATTCCCCAGGGGGAAGACCCAGTACTTC
.	TRBV7-8	TRBJ1-4	few	CASGGANEKLFF	TGTGCCAGCGGGGGGGCTAATGAAAAACTGTTTTTT
.	TRBV11-2	TRBJ2-7	.	CASSFGAAGSYEQYF	TGTGCCAGCAGCTTTGGGGCGGCGGGATCCTACGAGCAGTACTTC
.	TRBV9	TRBJ1-5	.	CASSAPYQPQHF	TGTGCCAGCAGCGCCCCCTATCAGCCCCAGCATTTT
TRBD1	TRBV9	TRBJ2-2	.	CASSVDATGSTGELFF	TGTGCCAGCAGCGTAGATGCGACAGGGAGCACCGGGGAGCTGTTTTTT
.	TRBV28	TRBJ2-2	.	CASSFRGGRELFF	TGTGCCAGCAGTTTCAGGGGTGGCCGGGAGCTGTTTTTT
TRBD1	TRBV5-1	TRBJ1-2	once	CASSQTPGGARDDYGYTF	TGCGCCAGCAGCCAAACCCCAGGGGGCGCTAGGGACGACTATGGCTACACCTTC
.	TRBV7-3	TRBJ2-5	.	CASSASSGGLGTQYF	TGTGCCAGCAGCGCCAGTTCGGGGGGCCTGGGGACCCAGTACTTC
TRBD1	TRBV4-2	TRBJ1-3	.	CASSQVDRGRGSGNTIYF	TGTGCCAGCAGCCAAGTGGACAGGGGTCGGGGCTCTGGAAACACCATATATTTT
TRBD1	TRBV2	TRBJ2-2	.	CASDPTGGLTGELFF	TGTGCCAGCGACCCGACAGGGGGCCTCACCGGGGAGCTGTTTTTT
.	TRBV4-1	TRBJ2-2	.	CASSHDPGTGELFF	TGCGCCAGCAGCCATGACCCAGGTACCGGGGAGCTGTTTTTT
.	TRBV7-6	TRBJ2-7	.	CASSTKYEQYF	TGTGCCAGCAGCACAAAGTACGAGCAGTACTTC
TRBD1	TRBV7-2	TRBJ2-3	.	CASSDRDRVADTQYF	TGTGCCAGCAGCGACCGGGACAGGGTGGCAGATACGCAGTATTTT
.	TRBV10-3	TRBJ2-5	.	CAIGGLKETQYF	TGTGCCATCGGCGGACTAAAGGAGACCCAGTACTTC
.	TRBV5-1	TRBJ1-4	.	CASSLAGRAEKLFF	TGCGCCAGCAGCTTGGCAGGGCGTGCTGAAAAACTGTTTTTT
TRBD2	TRBV2	TRBJ2-1	.	CASSDWGASGGNEQFF	TGTGCCAGCAGTGACTGGGGGGCTAGCGGGGGGAATGAGCAGTTCTTC
.	TRBV7-2	TRBJ1-1	.	CASSFSGTEAFF	TGTGCCAGCAGCTTTTCAGGCACTGAAGCTTTCTTT
.	TRBV28	TRBJ2-7	.	CAARGPGEQYF	TGTGCCGCGCGGGGGCCTGGGGAGCAGTACTTC
.	TRBV19	TRBJ1-3	.	CATQAGVISGNTIYF	TGTGCCACCCAAGCCGGGGTCATCTCTGGAAACACCATATATTTT
.	TRBV7-9	TRBJ1-2	.	CASSLARGAGGYTF	TGTGCCAGCAGCTTAGCGCGGGGGGCCGGTGGCTACACCTTC
.	TRBV2	TRBJ2-7	.	CASNRQLDYEQYF	TGTGCCAGCAACCGACAGCTGGACTACGAGCAGTACTTC
TRBD1	TRBV10-1	TRBJ2-2	.	CASSWQGAGELFF	TGCGCCAGCTCGTGGCAGGGGGCCGGGGAGCTGTTTTTT